This T cell receptor (beta chain) was recorded in a study of vaccination and CD4 T cells after COVID-19. The wider study: Three convalescent patients provided samples that were taken at day 14 and days 161 to 241 post-vaccination. Stimulation used overlapping spike peptides from SARS-CoV-2, HCoV-NL63, HCoV-OC43 and HCoV-229E. Control cultures used a CEFX viral epitope pool, an HIV-1 Nef peptide pool, or no peptide.

About this clonotype: Its specificity is not known.

This CDR3 comprises 15 residues. CDR1 and CDR2 from the germline V gene are SGHTA and FQGTGA. V was pared by 3 bases and J by 2 bases, with 11 bases between. This sample's time point: late sampling 161 to 241 days after vaccination in three convalescent patients. This sample's treatment: approximately 9-day PBMC culture with coronavirus spike peptide pools or control peptides (ViraFEST assay). Using peptide pools, antigen-specific T cells were expanded in ViraFEST before TCRs were sequenced. Cultured CD4+ T-cell DNA underwent Oncomine TCR Beta short-read sequencing. TCRdb re-derived calls from the PCR reads in MiXCR, one entry per CDR3 protein. The sample carries tens of thousands of distinct CDR3 sequences, about 31% recorded once.

The chain links TRBV7-3 to TRBJ2-1, with D unclear. This TCR derives from a human donor who had recovered from COVID-19. Specimen: CD4+ T cells from blood, cultured in vitro, collected about 7 months after SARS-CoV-2 vaccination. Here the CDR3 DNA reads TGTGCCAGCAGCTTGGTGTCTAGTCCCTACAATGAGCAGTTCTTC. This translates into CASSLVSSPYNEQFF.